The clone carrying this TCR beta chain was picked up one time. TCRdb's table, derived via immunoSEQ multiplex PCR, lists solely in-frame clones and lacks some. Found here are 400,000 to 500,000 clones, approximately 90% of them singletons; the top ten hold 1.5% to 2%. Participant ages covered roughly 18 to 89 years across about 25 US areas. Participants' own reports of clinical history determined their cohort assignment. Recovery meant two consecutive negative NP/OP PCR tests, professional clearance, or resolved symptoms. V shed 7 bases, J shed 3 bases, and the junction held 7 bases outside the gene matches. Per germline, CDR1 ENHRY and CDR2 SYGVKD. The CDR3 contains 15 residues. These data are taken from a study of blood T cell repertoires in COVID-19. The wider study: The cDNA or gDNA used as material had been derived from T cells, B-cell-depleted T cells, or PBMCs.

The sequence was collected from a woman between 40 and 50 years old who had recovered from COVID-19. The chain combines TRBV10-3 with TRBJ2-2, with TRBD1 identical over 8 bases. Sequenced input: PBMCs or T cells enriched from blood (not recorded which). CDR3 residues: CAITSQGADTGELFF. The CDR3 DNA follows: TGTGCCATCACCTCTCAGGGGGCCGACACCGGGGAGCTGTTTTTT.